Shown below are 24 T cell receptor beta chains from a single sample sequenced in a study of CXCR3-negative and CXCR3-positive naive CD8 T cells. Via 5' RACE with UMI labels, TRB cDNA libraries were prepared. TCRdb re-called the 5' RACE reads; every CDR3 protein appears as one record, without DNA. The table counts about 5,500 distinct CDR3 sequences; just over 2% lies in the top ten. Specimen: naive CXCR3- CD8+ T cells from blood. Described subset: CD45RO-CCR7+CD27+CD95- naive CD8+ T cells lacking CXCR3 (TNR3-). The receptors were sampled from a human donor in good health. Some clones in this sample may be carry-over from other donors' samples.

This clonotype is labeled medium-sized based on frequency. The V gene is TRBV12-3 or TRBV12-4, the J gene TRBJ2-1. The CDR3 sequence is 11 residues long. CDR3 loop: CASSSLNEQFF.

The rearrangement links TRBV18 to TRBJ2-3. Germline V gene lookup returns CDR1 KGHSH and CDR2 LQKENI. The length of the CDR3 is 14 residues. The chain's CDR3 is CASSHESLEDTQYF.

Judged by frequency, this clonotype is medium-sized. The CDR3 reads CSARVSQGPSSGEQFF. The rearrangement joins TRBV20-1 to TRBJ2-1; TCRdb outputs TRBD2, but without DNA this stays unchecked. Germline V gene lookup returns CDR1 DFQATT and CDR2 SNEGSKA (reference sequence). The CDR3 sequence is 16 residues long.

The chain joins TRBV7-2 to TRBJ2-7; as DNA is missing, the TRBD1 call by TCRdb cannot be tested. Germline CDR1 and CDR2: SGHTA and FQGNSA. The CDR3 loop spans 16 amino acids. The chain's CDR3 is CASSPPGAWSSYEQYF.

Considering frequency, this clonotype is medium-sized. This chain joins TRBV7-9 and TRBJ2-7. This CDR3 comprises 16 residues. CDR1 and CDR2 (germline): SEHNR, FQNEAQ (reference sequence). CDR3 sequence reads: CASTPIDGRKVYEQYF.

The chain couples TRBV6-2 or TRBV6-3 to TRBJ2-7; the D gene TCRdb calls, TRBD1, cannot be checked with no DNA. CDR1 and CDR2 from the germline V gene are MNHEY and SVGEGT. The CDR3 has 11 amino acids. The CDR3 here is CASGDGYVQYF.

In terms of frequency, this clonotype is medium-sized. J is TRBJ2-1 and V is TRBV6-2 or TRBV6-3. Per germline, CDR1 MNHEY and CDR2 SVGEGT. The CDR3 runs 14 residues. CDR3 region: CASSYDSSVDEQFF.

Measured by frequency, this clonotype is medium-sized. The chain links TRBV29-1 to TRBJ2-7; the TCRdb D gene call, TRBD1, has no DNA to confirm it. CDR3 length equals 12 residues. Germline CDR1 and CDR2: SQVTM and ANQGSEA. This CDR3 is CSAGQGFYEQYF.

Its frequency marks this clonotype as medium-sized (0.01 to 0.1%). The gene calls are TRBV7-2 and TRBJ2-2; TCRdb proposes TRBD1, but this gene call is untestable without DNA. CDR3 length equals 16 residues. Looked up from germline, CDR1 is SGHTA and CDR2 is FQGNSA. CDR3 protein: CASSLILGGNTGELFF.

Measured by frequency, this clonotype is medium-sized (0.01 to 0.1%). CDR3 loop: CSARDWAGGALQPQHF. The rearrangement uses TRBV20-1 and TRBJ1-5; the D gene TCRdb calls, TRBD1, cannot be checked with no DNA. The CDR3 length is 16 residues. Looked up from germline, CDR1 is DFQATT and CDR2 is SNEGSKA (reference sequence).

The chain couples TRBV19 to TRBJ2-1; TCRdb calls TRBD1, which cannot be checked without DNA. Germline lookup yields CDR1 LNHDA and CDR2 SQIVND (reference sequence). This CDR3 is 13 amino acids long. This chain's CDR3 is CASSTSPGDEQFF.

In terms of frequency, this clonotype is medium-sized. The genes are TRBV6-2 or TRBV6-3 and TRBJ2-1; TCRdb's assignment of TRBD2 cannot be checked, as there is no DNA. From germline, CDR1 is MNHEY and CDR2 SVGEGT. This CDR3 has 16 amino acids. CDR3 residues: CASSYGISGLNNEQFF.

The chain joins TRBV6-6 to TRBJ2-3. CDR3 length equals 13 residues. Germline V gene sequence: CDR1 MNHNY, CDR2 SVGAGI (reference sequence). CDR3 protein: CASSYSWTDTQYF.

The chain joins TRBV29-1 to TRBJ2-1; the D call of TRBD1 rests on TCRdb alone, since no DNA is present to check it. The length of the CDR3 is 13 residues. CDR1 is SQVTM and CDR2 is ANQGSEA in the germline V gene. CDR3 sequence: CSVEYGAYNEQFF.

The chain joins TRBV6-2 or TRBV6-3 to TRBJ2-1; TCRdb's D gene call, TRBD2, goes unchecked for lack of DNA. The germline V gene encodes CDR1 MNHEY and CDR2 SVGEGT. The CDR3 runs 17 residues. The CDR3 here is CASSYSLAGGINNEQFF.

The rearrangement links TRBV6-5 to TRBJ1-4; lacking DNA, the TRBD1 call made by TCRdb goes unchecked. The CDR3 has 14 amino acids. Germline loops: CDR1 MNHEY, CDR2 SVGAGI. The chain's CDR3 is CASSLVSGGEKLFF.

The rearrangement links TRBV3-1 to TRBJ2-7; TCRdb lists TRBD1, though no DNA is available to test this call. Germline CDR1 LGHDT, CDR2 YNNKEL (reference sequence). The CDR3 is 13 residues long. The CDR3 loop reads CASSPGQSYEQYF.

This clonotype ranks as medium-sized in terms of frequency. The chain joins TRBV7-9 to TRBJ1-1; TCRdb proposes TRBD1, but this gene call is untestable without DNA. The CDR3 is 14 amino acids. CDR1 and CDR2 from the germline V gene are SEHNR and FQNEAQ (reference sequence). CDR3 in amino acids: CASSSGQGTTEAFF.

The rearrangement links TRBV29-1 to TRBJ2-1; TCRdb proposes TRBD1, but this gene call is untestable without DNA. CDR1 SQVTM and CDR2 ANQGSEA come from the germline V gene. This CDR3 region has 13 residues. The CDR3 loop reads CSVEVSGRDEQFF.

Judged by frequency, this clonotype is medium-sized. The V gene is TRBV20-1, the J gene TRBJ2-5; the D call of TRBD2 rests on TCRdb alone, since no DNA is present to check it. CDR3 length: 14 residues. Germline V gene data show CDR1 as DFQATT and CDR2 as SNEGSKA (reference sequence). The CDR3: CSARLAGGLETQYF.

This clonotype is identified as medium-sized from frequency. The J gene is TRBJ1-1, the V gene TRBV3-1; TCRdb's D gene call, TRBD1, goes unchecked for lack of DNA. The length of the CDR3 is 16 residues. Per germline, CDR1 LGHDT and CDR2 YNNKEL (reference sequence). The CDR3 loop is CASSQLIGPGPLEAFF.

The rearrangement uses TRBV4-3 and TRBJ2-1; lacking DNA, the TRBD2 call made by TCRdb goes unchecked. The CDR3 extends over 16 amino acids. Germline V gene data show CDR1 as LGHNA and CDR2 as YSLEER. The CDR3 loop reads CASSQSSGSSYNEQFF.

This chain joins TRBV20-1 and TRBJ2-1; TCRdb's D call, TRBD2, is unchecked because there is no DNA. The CDR3 has 19 residues. CDR1 and CDR2 (germline): DFQATT, SNEGSKA (reference sequence). The CDR3 sequence is CSARDKRGLAGRDYNEQFF.

This clonotype is medium-sized by frequency. The rearrangement uses TRBV20-1 and TRBJ2-4. The CDR3 extends over 15 amino acids. The V gene's germline CDR1 is DFQATT and CDR2 SNEGSKA (reference sequence). CDR3 sequence: CSARDRAEAKNIQYF.